The clone carrying this T cell receptor beta chain showed up just a few times. The data were obtained in a study of identical twins. MiXCR, run by TCRdb on the 5' RACE reads, gives a single entry per CDR3 protein. The data hold roughly 1,500,000 distinct CDR3 sequences, with about 32% observed a single time. Sequencing input: cord blood. The sequence was obtained from a newborn girl in good health.

In DNA, the CDR3 is TGTGCCAGCAGTGAAGCAGGCAGGTTGGGCAATCAGCCCCAGCATTTT. Protein product: CASSEAGRLGNQPQHF. The rearrangement uses TRBV2 and TRBJ1-5; D unclear. The CDR3 totals 16 residues. V was clipped by 0 bases and J by 2 bases, with 11 bases between them. The V gene's germline CDR1 is SNHLY and CDR2 FYNNEI. Filled out from reference TRBV2 and TRBJ1-5, the complete variable domain reads EPEVTQTPSHQVTQMGQEVILRCVPISNHLYFYWYRQILGQKVEFLVSFYNNEISEKSEIFDDQFSVERPDGSNFTLKIRSTKLEDSAMYFCASSEAGRLGNQPQHFGDGTRLSIL.